These 25 T cell receptor beta chains were sequenced from one sample in a study of human CD8 memory T cell subsets. The authors made TCR beta libraries using UMI-labeled 5' RACE. TCRdb reprocessed the 5' RACE reads, with one entry per CDR3 protein and no DNA. The listing contains about 4,700 distinct CDR3 sequences. The sequenced sample was CD8+ T cells from PBMCs. The source of these receptors is a human donor in good health.

This chain links TRBV6-2 or TRBV6-3 with TRBJ2-1; as DNA is missing, the TRBD2 call by TCRdb cannot be tested. This CDR3 contains 16 residues. Germline V lookup: CDR1 MNHEY, CDR2 SVGEGT. CDR3: CASSYREAGAYNEQFF.

V usage is TRBV27 and J usage is TRBJ2-1; TCRdb's D gene call, TRBD2, goes unchecked for lack of DNA. Per the germline V gene, CDR1 is MNHEY and CDR2 is SMNVEV (reference sequence). The CDR3 contains 15 residues. This CDR3 is CASSLRPAGGNEQFF.

The chain couples TRBV9 to TRBJ1-2; as DNA is missing, the TRBD1 call by TCRdb cannot be tested. CDR1 SGDLS and CDR2 YYNGEE come from the germline V gene. This CDR3 comprises 15 residues. CDR3 sequence: CASSASGGGLYGYTF.

The V and J genes are TRBV2 and TRBJ2-1. Germline loops: CDR1 SNHLY, CDR2 FYNNEI. This CDR3 region has 13 residues. Here the CDR3 reads CASSGWSYNEQFF.

This sequence joins TRBV24-1 and TRBJ2-2; TCRdb picks TRBD1, but there is no DNA to check that call. The CDR3 is 14 amino acids. Per the germline V gene, CDR1 is KGHDR and CDR2 is SFDVKD. The CDR3 loop reads CATSDTGQGGELFF.

Judged by frequency, this clonotype is large (0.1 to 1%). The gene calls are TRBV5-5 and TRBJ2-1; TCRdb lists TRBD2, though no DNA is available to test this call. The germline CDR1 and CDR2 sequences are SGHKS and YYEKEE (reference sequence). The CDR3 spans 16 residues. The CDR3 is CASSLGGLSSYNEQFF.

The CDR3 sequence is CASSDRDRAGYTF. The V gene is TRBV2, the J gene TRBJ1-2; with no DNA, the TCRdb D assignment of TRBD1 cannot be verified. Germline-derived CDR1 and CDR2 are SNHLY and FYNNEI. The CDR3 is 13 residues long.

By frequency, this clonotype is medium-sized (0.01 to 0.1%). The chain employs TRBV5-4 and TRBJ2-2; TCRdb's D call of TRBD2 is untestable without DNA. The CDR3 has 15 residues. Germline values: CDR1 SGHNT, CDR2 YYREEE (reference sequence). This chain's CDR3 is CASRAEGVDTGELFF.

The V and J genes are TRBV29-1 and TRBJ2-1; the D gene TCRdb calls, TRBD1, cannot be checked with no DNA. The CDR3 length is 13 residues. Germline V gives CDR1 SQVTM, CDR2 ANQGSEA. CDR3 in amino acids: CSVEEPLWNEQFF.

The V call is TRBV20-1, the J call TRBJ1-2; the D gene TCRdb calls, TRBD1, cannot be checked with no DNA. Per germline, CDR1 DFQATT and CDR2 SNEGSKA (reference sequence). The CDR3 has 13 residues. CDR3 region: CSANGGPGYGYTF.

The chain combines TRBV11-2 with TRBJ2-1. This CDR3 has 13 residues. Germline CDR1 reads SGHAT; CDR2 reads FQNNGV. CDR3 in amino acids: CASSLWGWGEQFF.

This rearrangement joins TRBV7-9 to TRBJ2-7. The CDR3 contains 14 residues. Germline CDR1 and CDR2: SEHNR and FQNEAQ (reference sequence). This CDR3 reads CASSSPGVSYEQYF.

The chain recombines TRBV20-1 with TRBJ2-3; as DNA is missing, the TRBD1 call by TCRdb cannot be tested. The CDR3 extends over 15 amino acids. Germline V CDR1 and CDR2: DFQATT, SNEGSKA (reference sequence). The CDR3 loop reads CSARVGTGDTDTQYF.

This clonotype shows up as medium-sized by frequency. V gene TRBV21-1 combines with J gene TRBJ1-5. TRBV21-1 is deemed a pseudogene. The CDR3 consists of 16 residues. CDR3 in amino acids: CASSIPGGAGNQPQHF.

This clonotype is called medium-sized (0.01 to 0.1%) based on its frequency. The chain uses TRBV14 and TRBJ2-1. This CDR3 is built from 13 residues. From germline, CDR1 is SGHDN and CDR2 FVKESK. This CDR3 reads CASSSLINNEQFF.

The chain joins TRBV20-1 to TRBJ2-5; with no DNA, the TCRdb D assignment of TRBD2 cannot be verified. Per the germline V gene, CDR1 is DFQATT and CDR2 is SNEGSKA (reference sequence). The CDR3 has 14 amino acids. The CDR3 sequence: CSAKGGTLTETQYF.

J is TRBJ1-5 and V is TRBV7-8; TCRdb selects TRBD1, and the lack of DNA leaves this call unchecked. In germline, CDR1 is SGHVS, CDR2 FQNEAQ. The CDR3 is made up of 15 amino acids. The chain's CDR3 is CASSSDSLRGQPQHF.

CDR3 in amino acids: CSRVANTGELFF. The gene calls are TRBV20-1 and TRBJ2-2. CDR1 and CDR2 from the germline V gene are DFQATT and SNEGSKA (reference sequence). This CDR3 has 12 residues.

The chain links TRBV29-1 to TRBJ2-3; the TCRdb call, TRBD1, lacks DNA for checking. Germline V gene sequence: CDR1 SQVTM, CDR2 ANQGSEA. CDR3 length: 13 residues. CDR3 in amino acids: CSGGTGITDTQYF.

CDR3 protein: CASTPSDTQYF. The chain links TRBV7-9 to TRBJ2-3; the D call from TCRdb, TRBD1, cannot be confirmed without DNA. CDR3 size: 11 residues. Germline-derived CDR1 and CDR2 are SEHNR and FQNEAQ (reference sequence).

V gene TRBV29-1 combines with J gene TRBJ2-7; TCRdb proposes TRBD1, but this gene call is untestable without DNA. Germline CDR1 and CDR2: SQVTM and ANQGSEA. The CDR3 is 15 residues long. The CDR3 is CSVRTGGSEGPGQYF.

The V gene is TRBV6-1, the J gene TRBJ2-1. The germline V gene has CDR1 MNHNS and CDR2 SASEGT. The length of the CDR3 is 15 residues. The CDR3 spells CASSEAGVGYNEQFF.

The V gene is TRBV6-1, the J gene TRBJ2-1; there is no DNA to check the TCRdb D call of TRBD1. Germline V lookup: CDR1 MNHNS, CDR2 SASEGT. The CDR3 has 15 residues. CDR3 amino acids: CASQSSGQGGHEQFF.

The genes are TRBV20-1 and TRBJ1-5; no DNA is available, so the TRBD1 call from TCRdb remains unchecked. The CDR3 has 15 amino acids. CDR1 and CDR2 from the germline V gene are DFQATT and SNEGSKA (reference sequence). The CDR3 sequence: CSASSPGGGNQPQHF.

This clonotype shows up as medium-sized by frequency. The chain links TRBV7-9 to TRBJ2-1; the D gene TCRdb calls, TRBD2, cannot be checked with no DNA. Per the germline V gene, CDR1 is SEHNR and CDR2 is FQNEAQ (reference sequence). The CDR3 extends over 14 amino acids. CDR3 amino acids: CASSTGTSAYEQFF.